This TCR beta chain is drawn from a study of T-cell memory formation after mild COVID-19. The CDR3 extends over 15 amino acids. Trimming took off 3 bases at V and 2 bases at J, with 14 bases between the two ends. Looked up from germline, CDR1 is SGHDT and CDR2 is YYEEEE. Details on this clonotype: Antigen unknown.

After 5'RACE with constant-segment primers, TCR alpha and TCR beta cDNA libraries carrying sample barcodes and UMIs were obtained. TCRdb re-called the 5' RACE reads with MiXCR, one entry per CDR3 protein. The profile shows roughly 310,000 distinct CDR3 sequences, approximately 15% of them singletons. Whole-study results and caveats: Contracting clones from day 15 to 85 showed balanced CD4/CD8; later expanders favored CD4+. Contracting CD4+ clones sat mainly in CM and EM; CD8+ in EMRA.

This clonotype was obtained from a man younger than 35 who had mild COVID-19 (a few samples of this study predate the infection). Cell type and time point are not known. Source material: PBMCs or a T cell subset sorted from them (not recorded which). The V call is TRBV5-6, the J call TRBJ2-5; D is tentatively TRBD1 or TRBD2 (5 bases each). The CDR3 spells CASSSGPLVQETQYF. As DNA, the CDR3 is TGTGCCAGCAGCTCGGGGCCACTAGTACAAGAGACCCAGTACTTC.